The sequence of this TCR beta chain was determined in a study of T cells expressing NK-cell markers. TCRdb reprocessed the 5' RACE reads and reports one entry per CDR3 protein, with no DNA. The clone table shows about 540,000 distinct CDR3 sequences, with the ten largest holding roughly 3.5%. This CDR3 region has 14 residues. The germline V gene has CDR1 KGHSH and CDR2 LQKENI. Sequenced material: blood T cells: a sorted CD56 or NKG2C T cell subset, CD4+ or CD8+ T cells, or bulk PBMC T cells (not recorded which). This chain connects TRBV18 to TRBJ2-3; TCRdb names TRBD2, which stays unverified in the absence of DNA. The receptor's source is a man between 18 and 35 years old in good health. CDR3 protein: CASSPGLASDTQYF.